The next 20 T cell receptor beta chains were all read from a single sample in a study of cytomegalovirus exposure and HLA in healthy donors. PCR amplification relied on 60 Vbeta primers (plus 13 Jbeta primers). Assay used: immunoSEQ multiplex PCR; TCRdb lists only in-frame clones, some missing. Here the sample spans 150,000 or so clones, over 65% being singletons. Specimen: PBMCs. The receptors originated from a man younger than 35 in good health and CMV-seropositive.

V usage is TRBV7-2 and J usage is TRBJ1-5; 7 nucleotides agree with TRBD1. This CDR3 is built from 14 residues. Trimming removed 5 bases from V and 7 bases from J; junction bases left unmatched: 8. Germline CDR1 reads SGHTA; CDR2 reads FQGNSA. CDR3 DNA sequence: TGTGCCAGCAGCCCCCGACAGGGCTTCCAGCCCCAGCATTTT. Translation: CASSPRQGFQPQHF.

The chain joins TRBV18 to TRBJ2-5; D gene unclear. The CDR3 totals 13 residues. V lost 3 bases to trimming and J lost 1 base, with 6 bases between them. Germline V gene sequence: CDR1 KGHSH, CDR2 LQKENI. In nucleotides, the CDR3 is TGTGCCAGCTCACCGAGCCTCCAAGAGACCCAGTACTTC. It yields the protein CASSPSLQETQYF.

The CDR3 here is CASMAGSSGANVLTF. The CDR3 coding sequence is TGTGCCAGTATGGCCGGGAGCTCTGGGGCCAACGTCCTGACTTTC. The chain joins TRBV19 to TRBJ2-6, with a tentative D call TRBD2 (6 bases). V was cut by 7 bases and J by 0 bases, with 10 bases left in between. The CDR3 loop spans 15 amino acids. Germline CDR1 LNHDA, CDR2 SQIVND (reference sequence).

The chain carries TRBV13 and TRBJ2-1, with a weak D call TRBD2 (6 bases). This CDR3 has 14 residues. Germline loops: CDR1 PRHDT, CDR2 FYEKMQ (reference sequence). The ends were cut back, 5 bases at V and 8 bases at J, with 16 bases in the middle. The CDR3 here is CASSPVGGRDEQFF. The CDR3 DNA follows: TGTGCCAGCAGCCCAGTAGGAGGGCGGGATGAGCAGTTCTTC.

This clone was seen a handful of times. The chain links TRBV18 to TRBJ1-2; TRBD1 is a possible D gene (6 bases). This CDR3 has 13 amino acids. Trimming shortened V by 5 bases and J by 4 bases, and 11 bases separated the two germline ends. The germline gives CDR1 KGHSH, CDR2 LQKENI. This CDR3 reads CASSSDSAYGYTF. CDR3 sequence (DNA): TGTGCCAGCTCATCGGACAGTGCCTATGGCTACACCTTC.

The CDR3 is CASSLPALGSDEQFF. The CDR3 DNA reads as TGTGCCAGCAGCTTACCCGCACTAGGGAGCGATGAGCAGTTCTTC. The chain links TRBV11-2 to TRBJ2-1; tentatively, D is TRBD2 (5 bases). Trimming left V 2 bases short and J 8 bases short, with 16 bases between. Germline lookup yields CDR1 SGHAT and CDR2 FQNNGV. CDR3 length: 15 amino acids.

This clone was seen a handful of times. The rearrangement joins TRBV5-4 to TRBJ2-3; maybe TRBD2 (6 bases). The CDR3 is made up of 13 amino acids. V lost 5 bases, J lost 0 bases, and 7 bases lay in between. Germline-derived CDR1 and CDR2 are SGHNT and YYREEE (reference sequence). This chain's CDR3 is CASRTRSTDTQYF. CDR3 in DNA: TGTGCCAGCAGGACTAGAAGCACAGATACGCAGTATTTT.

By proportion, this clone is medium-sized. The V and J genes are TRBV10-3 and TRBJ2-3; D ambiguous. The germline V gene encodes CDR1 ENHRY and CDR2 SYGVKD. Trimming pared 6 bases from V and 6 bases from J, leaving 13 bases between. The CDR3 consists of 13 residues. The CDR3 DNA reads as TGTGCCATCAGCGATCCGCCCGGGGATACGCAGTATTTT. This translates into CAISDPPGDTQYF.

This clone has only a few counts. V is TRBV6-5 and J is TRBJ1-1, with 7 bases fitting TRBD1. Per the germline V gene, CDR1 is MNHEY and CDR2 is SVGAGI. Trimming removed 4 bases from V and 4 bases from J; junction bases left unmatched: 3. The length of the CDR3 is 13 residues. The CDR3, as DNA: TGTGCCAGCAGTTCTGACAGGGCCACTGAAGCTTTCTTT. It codes for CASSSDRATEAFF.

The rearrangement joins TRBV7-9 to TRBJ1-1; D is uncertain. V shed 2 bases and J shed 1 base, with 8 bases lying between them. This CDR3 region has 14 residues. Germline-derived CDR1 and CDR2 are SEHNR and FQNEAQ (reference sequence). The CDR3 spells CASSLTSQNTEAFF. The CDR3 bases are TGTGCCAGCAGCTTAACCAGTCAGAACACTGAAGCTTTCTTT.

The chain carries TRBV2 and TRBJ2-7, with 8 bases aligning to TRBD1. Germline-derived CDR1 and CDR2 are SNHLY and FYNNEI. CDR3 length: 12 residues. With 6 bases clipped from V and 6 bases from J, the junction kept 4 bases outside the gene matches. The DNA of the CDR3 is TGTGCCAGCAGCGGACAGGGACCCGAGCAGTACTTC. It yields the protein CASSGQGPEQYF.

As to this clone: Other DNA sequences from this sample encode an identical CDR3 as well. The chain carries TRBV10-3 and TRBJ2-6; D is ambiguous. The CDR3 sequence is 13 residues long. The V gene lost 8 bases and the J gene lost 4 bases, with 9 bases spanning the gap. CDR1 and CDR2 (germline): ENHRY, SYGVKD. The CDR3 is CAISGTGANVLTF. The CDR3 bases are TGTGCCATCTCAGGTACCGGGGCCAACGTCCTGACTTTC.

The V gene is TRBV5-4, the J gene TRBJ2-7; 7 bases agree with TRBD1. This CDR3 is built from 14 residues. Germline V lookup: CDR1 SGHNT, CDR2 YYREEE (reference sequence). J was trimmed by 4 bases and V by 0 bases; bases with no gene match: 4. The CDR3 loop reads CASSLGQGMYEQYF. DNA of the CDR3: TGTGCCAGCAGCTTGGGACAGGGCATGTACGAGCAGTACTTC.

The sample holds a few counts of this clone. The chain couples TRBV7-3 to TRBJ2-2; tentative D call: TRBD1 (5 bases). Germline loops: CDR1 SGHTA, CDR2 FQGTGA. Trimming left V 3 bases short and J 0 bases short, with 5 bases between. The CDR3 is 14 residues long. The CDR3 spells CASSLDTNTGELFF. CDR3 in DNA: TGTGCCAGCAGCTTGGACACGAACACCGGGGAGCTGTTTTTT.

There are a few counts of this clone. The chain combines TRBV19 with TRBJ1-5, with a possible D match to TRBD1 (5 bases). Trimming took 4 bases from V and 3 from J, leaving 7 bases between them. CDR3 length equals 13 residues. The germline V gene encodes CDR1 LNHDA and CDR2 SQIVND (reference sequence). CDR3 amino acids: CASSSGANQPQHF. The CDR3 DNA reads TGTGCCAGTAGTAGTGGGGCCAATCAGCCCCAGCATTTT.

The CDR3 protein is CASSEWGGAQNHGELFF. Here the CDR3 DNA reads TGTGCCAGCAGTGAATGGGGGGGCGCTCAGAACCACGGGGAGCTGTTTTTT. V is TRBV25-1 and J is TRBJ2-2; D possibly corresponds to TRBD2 (7 bases). Germline values: CDR1 MGHDK, CDR2 SYGVNS. The CDR3 sequence is 17 residues long. V lost 1 base and J lost 7, with 19 bases in between.

The table lists this clone with a count of one. This sequence joins TRBV5-6 and TRBJ2-7, with D possibly matching TRBD2 (6 bases). V lost 2 bases and J 1 base, leaving 10 bases between the germline ends. Per the germline V gene, CDR1 is SGHDT and CDR2 is YYEEEE. The CDR3 runs to 14 residues. CDR3 sequence: CASSFGRGSYEQYF. The CDR3 DNA sequence: TGTGCCAGCAGCTTCGGGAGAGGGTCCTACGAGCAGTACTTC.

The chain uses TRBV7-9 and TRBJ1-1; 12 nucleotides align to TRBD1. CDR1 and CDR2 from the germline V gene are SEHNR and FQNEAQ (reference sequence). The V and J ends lost 10 bases and 4 bases, in that order; junction bases with no gene match: 10. The CDR3 spans 15 residues. CDR3 bases: TGTGCCACCGGGACAGGGGGCCTCTGGGGCACTGAAGCTTTCTTT. Encoded protein: CATGTGGLWGTEAFF.

The V and J genes are TRBV5-1 and TRBJ1-2; 8 positions agree with TRBD1. The CDR3 contains 14 residues. The V segment lost 0 bases and the J segment 2 bases; nucleotides outside the gene matches: 0. From germline, CDR1 is SGHRS and CDR2 YFSETQ. Here the CDR3 DNA reads TGCGCCAGCAGCTTGGACAGGGGGAACTATGGCTACACCTTC. It yields the protein CASSLDRGNYGYTF.

J is TRBJ1-1 and V is TRBV6-6; D call uncertain. Trimming removed 9 bases at V and 4 bases at J, with 6 bases between. The CDR3 is made up of 10 amino acids. Germline V gene data show CDR1 as MNHNY and CDR2 as SVGAGI (reference sequence). This chain's CDR3 is CASLRTEAFF. The CDR3 DNA is TGTGCCAGTCTCCGCACTGAAGCTTTCTTT.